This TCR beta chain was documented in a study of control samples from healthy donors and cancer patients. Unmatched junction bases numbered 6, after V lost 6 bases and J lost 3 bases. The CDR3 sequence is 14 residues long. In germline, CDR1 is MNHEY, CDR2 SMNVEV (reference sequence). The data were produced by immunoSEQ multiplex PCR, yet TCRdb's version contains in-frame clones alone and is incomplete. The table shows some 150,000 clones, with over 90% occurring only once. This TCR was sampled from a man over 45 in good health. The sequenced material came from blood. This chain connects TRBV27 to TRBJ2-3, with 7 nucleotides matching TRBD2. The CDR3 DNA follows: TGTGCCAGCAGACTTGGGGGGGGTACAGATACGCAGTATTTT. As protein: CASRLGGGTDTQYF.